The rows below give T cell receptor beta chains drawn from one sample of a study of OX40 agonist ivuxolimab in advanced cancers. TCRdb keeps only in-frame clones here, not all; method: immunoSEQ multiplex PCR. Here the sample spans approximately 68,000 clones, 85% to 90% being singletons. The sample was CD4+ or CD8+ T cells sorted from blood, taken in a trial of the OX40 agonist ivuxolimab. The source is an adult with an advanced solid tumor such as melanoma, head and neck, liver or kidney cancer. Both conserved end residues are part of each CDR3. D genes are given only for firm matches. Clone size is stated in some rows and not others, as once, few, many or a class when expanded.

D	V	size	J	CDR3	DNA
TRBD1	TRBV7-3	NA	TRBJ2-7	CASSLSGGAHYEQYF	TGTGCCAGCAGCTTATCAGGGGGAGCCCACTACGAACAGTACTTC
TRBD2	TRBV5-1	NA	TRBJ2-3	CASSNRGGNTDTQYF	TGCGCCAGCAGCAACCGGGGGGGTAACACAGATACGCAGTATTTT
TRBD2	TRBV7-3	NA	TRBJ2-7	CASSTGLADEQYF	TGTGCCAGCAGCACTGGACTAGCAGACGAGCAGTACTTC
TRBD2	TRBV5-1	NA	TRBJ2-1	CASSPGPGGNEQFF	TGCGCCAGCAGCCCCGGACCGGGGGGGAATGAGCAGTTCTTC
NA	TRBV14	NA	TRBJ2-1	CASSQVVRTQRHNEQFF	TGTGCCAGCAGCCAAGTCGTCCGGACGCAAAGACACAATGAGCAGTTCTTC
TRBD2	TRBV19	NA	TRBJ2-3	CASSILAGNTDTQYF	TGTGCCAGTAGTATACTAGCGGGGAACACAGATACGCAGTATTTT
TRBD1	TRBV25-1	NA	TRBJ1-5	CASSLPVPPGQGDQPQHF	TGTGCCAGCAGTCTACCAGTCCCACCGGGACAGGGTGATCAGCCCCAGCATTTT
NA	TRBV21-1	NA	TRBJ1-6	CASRQGSFLNSPLHF	TGTGCCAGCCGACAGGGGAGCTTTTTGAATTCACCCCTCCACTTT
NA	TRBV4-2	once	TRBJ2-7	CASSPVSSYEQYF	TGTGCCAGCAGCCCCGTTAGCTCCTACGAGCAGTACTTC
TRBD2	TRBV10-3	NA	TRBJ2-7	CAISEGLAAFYEQYF	TGTGCCATCAGTGAGGGACTAGCGGCGTTCTACGAGCAGTACTTC
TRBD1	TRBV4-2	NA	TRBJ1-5	CASSQEFDREDQPQHF	TGTGCCAGCAGCCAAGAGTTCGACAGGGAGGATCAGCCCCAGCATTTT
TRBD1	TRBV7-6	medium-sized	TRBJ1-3	CASSYAGGYGNTIYF	TGTGCCAGCAGCTATGCAGGGGGCTATGGAAACACCATATATTTT
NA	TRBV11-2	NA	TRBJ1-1	CASSLVGAVEAFF	TGTGCCAGCAGCTTAGTGGGGGCGGTTGAAGCTTTCTTT
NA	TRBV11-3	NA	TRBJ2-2	CASSFSAGTGELFF	TGTGCCAGCAGCTTCAGTGCAGGCACCGGGGAGCTGTTTTTT
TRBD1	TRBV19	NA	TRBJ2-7	CASSKLGQGPYEQYF	TGTGCCAGTAGTAAATTGGGACAGGGACCCTACGAGCAGTACTTC
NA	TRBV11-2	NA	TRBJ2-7	CASSGSGMRYEQYF	TGTGCCAGCAGCGGATCAGGGATGAGGTACGAGCAGTACTTC
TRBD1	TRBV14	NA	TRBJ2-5	CASSQDQTGARETQYF	TGTGCCAGCAGCCAAGATCAGACAGGGGCACGGGAGACCCAGTACTTC